This entry is about one TCR beta chain. Its cognate antigen is unknown. Sequence at one end of the junction differs from germline and may be a read error. The CDR3 length is 16 residues. In germline, CDR1 is SEHNR, CDR2 FQNEAQ (reference sequence). The sample originates from a study of T cell repertoires in cytomegalovirus infection. The study's findings and limits: Predominance within the ex vivo response was attributable to HLA-C-restricted CMV-specific TCR beta clonotypes.

Each CDR3 protein is one row after TCRdb ran MiXCR on the reads. The sample contains about 37,000 distinct CDR3 sequences, less than 60% of which appear only once. This clonotype originated in a human donor in good health (CMV status not recorded). Some clones in this sample may be carry-over from other donors' samples. The chain is built from TRBV7-9 and TRBJ2-1; D is uncertain. The source material was CD8+ T cells from cultured PBMCs, sampled from culture after CMV antigen stimulation. CDR3 region: CACSLLVVSTYTEQFF. The CDR3 bases are TGTGCCTGCAGCTTGTTGGTAGTATCCACCTACACTGAGCAGTTCTTC.